This T cell receptor beta chain was identified during a study of cytomegalovirus exposure and HLA in healthy donors. On this clone itself: What it recognizes is unknown.

Study results and limitations: Reports described diagnosis of cytomegalovirus status by the classifier as highly specific and sensitive. The investigators catalogued 160 or so TCR beta chains as cytomegalovirus-associated.

Germline CDR1 reads SGHTA; CDR2 reads FQGNSA. The ends were cut back, 1 base at V and 0 bases at J, with 10 bases in the middle. The CDR3 has 17 residues. The primer mix had 60 Vbeta and 13 Jbeta primers. Clones were sequenced by immunoSEQ multiplex PCR, and TCRdb holds only the in-frame ones, with some missing. The sample has some 140,000 clones; around 79% are singletons. This chain joins TRBV7-2 and TRBJ1-6; D might be TRBD1 (5 bases). Input material: PBMCs. This receptor was identified in a woman aged 45-60 years in good health and CMV-seropositive. CDR3 coding DNA: TGTGCCAGCAGCTTAGATCGACAGCTCTCCTATAATTCACCCCTCCACTTT. Translating gives CASSLDRQLSYNSPLHF.